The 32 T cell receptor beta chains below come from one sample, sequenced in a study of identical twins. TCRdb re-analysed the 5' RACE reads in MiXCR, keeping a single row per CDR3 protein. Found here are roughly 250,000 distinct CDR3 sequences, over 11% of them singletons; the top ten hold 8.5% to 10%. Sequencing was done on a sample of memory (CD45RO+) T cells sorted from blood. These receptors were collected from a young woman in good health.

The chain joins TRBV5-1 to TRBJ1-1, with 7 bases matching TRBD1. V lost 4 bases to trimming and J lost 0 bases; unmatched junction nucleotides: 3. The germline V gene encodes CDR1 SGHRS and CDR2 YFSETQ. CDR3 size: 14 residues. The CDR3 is CASSQTGMNTEAFF. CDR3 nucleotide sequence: TGCGCCAGCAGCCAGACAGGGATGAACACTGAAGCTTTCTTT.

The CDR3 loop is CASSQRPHPQETQYF. As DNA, the CDR3 is TGTGCCAGCAGCCAGAGGCCCCACCCACAAGAGACCCAGTACTTC. V is TRBV3-1 and J is TRBJ2-5; D not certain. Deletions cut 3 bases from V and 2 bases from J, with 13 bases between. The CDR3 spans 15 residues. The germline CDR1 and CDR2 sequences are LGHDT and YNNKEL (reference sequence).

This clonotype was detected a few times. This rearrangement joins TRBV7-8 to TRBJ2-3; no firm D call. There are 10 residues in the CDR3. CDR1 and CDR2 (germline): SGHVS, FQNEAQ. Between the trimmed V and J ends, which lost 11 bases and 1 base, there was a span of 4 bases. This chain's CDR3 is CAGGTDTQYF. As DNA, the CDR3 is TGTGCCGGCGGCACAGATACGCAGTATTTT.

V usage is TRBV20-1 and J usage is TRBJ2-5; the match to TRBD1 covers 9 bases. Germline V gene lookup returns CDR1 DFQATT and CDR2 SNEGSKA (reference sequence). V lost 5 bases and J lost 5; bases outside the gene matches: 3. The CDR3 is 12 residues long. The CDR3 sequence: CSARDRAETQYF. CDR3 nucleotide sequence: TGCAGTGCTCGGGACAGGGCGGAGACCCAGTACTTC.

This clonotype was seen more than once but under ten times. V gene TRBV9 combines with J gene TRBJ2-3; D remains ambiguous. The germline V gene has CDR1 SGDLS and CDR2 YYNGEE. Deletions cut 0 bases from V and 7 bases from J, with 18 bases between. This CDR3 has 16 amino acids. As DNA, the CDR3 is TGTGCCAGCAGCGTAGATGGCCATGCCGGAACTAATACGCAGTATTTT. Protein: CASSVDGHAGTNTQYF.

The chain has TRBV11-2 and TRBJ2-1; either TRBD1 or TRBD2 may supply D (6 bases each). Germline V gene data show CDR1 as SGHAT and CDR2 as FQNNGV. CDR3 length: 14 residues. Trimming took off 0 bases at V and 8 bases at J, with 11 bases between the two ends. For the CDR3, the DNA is TGTGCCAGCAGCTTAGATCGGGGGCACCATGAGCAGTTCTTC. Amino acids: CASSLDRGHHEQFF.

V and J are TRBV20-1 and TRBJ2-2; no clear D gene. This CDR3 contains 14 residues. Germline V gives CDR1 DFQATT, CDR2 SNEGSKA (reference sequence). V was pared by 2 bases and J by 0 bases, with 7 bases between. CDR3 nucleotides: TGCAGTGCTAGAAGGCAGCCGAACACCGGGGAGCTGTTTTTT. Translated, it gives CSARRQPNTGELFF.

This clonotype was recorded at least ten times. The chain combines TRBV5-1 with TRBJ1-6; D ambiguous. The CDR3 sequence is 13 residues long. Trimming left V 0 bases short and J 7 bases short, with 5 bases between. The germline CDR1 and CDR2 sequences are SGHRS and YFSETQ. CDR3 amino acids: CASSLERNSPLHF. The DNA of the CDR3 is TGCGCCAGCAGCTTGGAGAGAAATTCACCCCTCCACTTT.

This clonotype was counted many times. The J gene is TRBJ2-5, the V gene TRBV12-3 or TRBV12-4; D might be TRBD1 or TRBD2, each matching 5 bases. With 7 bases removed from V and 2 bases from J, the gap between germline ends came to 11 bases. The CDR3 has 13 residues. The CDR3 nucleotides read TGTGCCAGCACTTCTTGGGGGCAAGAGACCCAGTACTTC. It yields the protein CASTSWGQETQYF.

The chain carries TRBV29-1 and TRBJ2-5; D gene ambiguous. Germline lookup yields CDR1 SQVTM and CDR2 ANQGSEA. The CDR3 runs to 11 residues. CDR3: CTTSEQETQYF. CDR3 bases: TGCACCACCTCCGAACAAGAGACCCAGTACTTC.

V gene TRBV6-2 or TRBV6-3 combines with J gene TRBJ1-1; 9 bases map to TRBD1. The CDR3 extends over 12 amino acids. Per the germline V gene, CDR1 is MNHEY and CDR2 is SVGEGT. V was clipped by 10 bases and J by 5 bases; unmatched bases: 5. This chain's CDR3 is CAKGQGKTEAFF. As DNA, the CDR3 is TGTGCCAAAGGACAGGGGAAGACTGAAGCTTTCTTT.

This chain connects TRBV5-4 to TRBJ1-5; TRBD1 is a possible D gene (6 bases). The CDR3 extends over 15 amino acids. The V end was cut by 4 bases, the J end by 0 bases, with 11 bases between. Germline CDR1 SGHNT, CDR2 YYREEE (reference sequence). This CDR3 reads CASSEGGNSNQPQHF. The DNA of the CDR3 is TGTGCCAGCAGCGAAGGGGGGAATAGCAATCAGCCCCAGCATTTT.

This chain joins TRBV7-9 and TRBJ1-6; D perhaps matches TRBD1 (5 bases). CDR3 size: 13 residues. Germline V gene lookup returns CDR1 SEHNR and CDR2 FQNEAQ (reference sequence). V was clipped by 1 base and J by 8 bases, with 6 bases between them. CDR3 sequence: CASSLEGDSPLHF. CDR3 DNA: TGTGCCAGCAGCTTAGAAGGGGATTCACCCCTCCACTTT.

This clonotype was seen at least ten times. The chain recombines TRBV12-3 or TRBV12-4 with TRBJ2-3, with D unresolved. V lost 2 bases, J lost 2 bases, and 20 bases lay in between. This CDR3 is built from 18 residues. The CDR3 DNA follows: TGTGCCAGCAGTTTATTCGGTCGGGCAACAAAGGACACAGATACGCAGTATTTT. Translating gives CASSLFGRATKDTDTQYF.

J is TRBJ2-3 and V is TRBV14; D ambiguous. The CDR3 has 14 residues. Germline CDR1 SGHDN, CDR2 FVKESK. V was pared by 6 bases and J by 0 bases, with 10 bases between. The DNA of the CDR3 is TGTGCCAGCAGTTCAAGGTCTAGCACAGATACGCAGTATTTT. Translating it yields CASSSRSSTDTQYF.

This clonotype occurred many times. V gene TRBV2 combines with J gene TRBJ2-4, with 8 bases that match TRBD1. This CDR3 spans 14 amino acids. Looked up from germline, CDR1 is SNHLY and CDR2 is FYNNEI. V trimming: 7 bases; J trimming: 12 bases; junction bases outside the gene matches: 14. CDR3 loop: CASTKDRVTFPQYF. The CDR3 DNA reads TGTGCCAGCACGAAGGACAGGGTGACTTTCCCTCAGTACTTC. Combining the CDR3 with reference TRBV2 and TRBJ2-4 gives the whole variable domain EPEVTQTPSHQVTQMGQEVILRCVPISNHLYFYWYRQILGQKVEFLVSFYNNEISEKSEIFDDQFSVERPDGSNFTLKIRSTKLEDSAMYFCASTKDRVTFPQYFGAGTRLSVL.

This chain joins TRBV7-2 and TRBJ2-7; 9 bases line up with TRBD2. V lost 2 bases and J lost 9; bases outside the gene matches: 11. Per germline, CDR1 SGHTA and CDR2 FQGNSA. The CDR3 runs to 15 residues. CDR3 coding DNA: TGTGCCAGCAGCTTAACGACTAGCGGAGTTTCGAGGCAGTACTTC. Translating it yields CASSLTTSGVSRQYF.

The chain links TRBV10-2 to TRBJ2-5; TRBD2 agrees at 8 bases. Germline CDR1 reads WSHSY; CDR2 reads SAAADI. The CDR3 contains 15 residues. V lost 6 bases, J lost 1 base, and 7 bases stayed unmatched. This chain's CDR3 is CASRNPGGFQETQYF. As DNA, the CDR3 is TGCGCCAGCAGAAACCCGGGGGGGTTCCAAGAGACCCAGTACTTC.

The CDR3 DNA reads TGTGCCAGCAGCCCCGGGACTAGCGTAAACAATGAGCAGTTCTTC. Translation gives CASSPGTSVNNEQFF. The rearrangement joins TRBV7-8 to TRBJ2-1, with TRBD2 matching 10 bases. There are 15 residues in the CDR3. Unmatched junction bases numbered 6, after V lost 5 bases and J lost 5 bases. Germline V lookup: CDR1 SGHVS, CDR2 FQNEAQ.

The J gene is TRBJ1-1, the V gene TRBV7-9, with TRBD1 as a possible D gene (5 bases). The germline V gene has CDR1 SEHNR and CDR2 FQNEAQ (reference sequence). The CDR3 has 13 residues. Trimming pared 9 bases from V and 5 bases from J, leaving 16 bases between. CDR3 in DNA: TGTGCCAGTGGCTGGGGCGCGGGAACTGAAGCTTTCTTT. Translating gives CASGWGAGTEAFF.

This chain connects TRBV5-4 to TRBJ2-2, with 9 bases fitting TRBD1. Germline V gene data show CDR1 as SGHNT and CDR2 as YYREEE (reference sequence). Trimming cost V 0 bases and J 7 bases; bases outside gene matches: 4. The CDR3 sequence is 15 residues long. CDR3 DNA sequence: TGTGCCAGCAGCTTGGTGGGACAGGGCCGCGGGGAGCTGTTTTTT. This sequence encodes CASSLVGQGRGELFF.

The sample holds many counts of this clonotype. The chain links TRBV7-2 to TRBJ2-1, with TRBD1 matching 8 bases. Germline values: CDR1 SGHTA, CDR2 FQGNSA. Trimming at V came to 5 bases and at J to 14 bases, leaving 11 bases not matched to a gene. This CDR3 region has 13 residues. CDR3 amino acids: CASSPDRDQVKFF. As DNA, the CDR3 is TGTGCCAGCAGCCCGGACAGGGATCAGGTTAAGTTCTTC.

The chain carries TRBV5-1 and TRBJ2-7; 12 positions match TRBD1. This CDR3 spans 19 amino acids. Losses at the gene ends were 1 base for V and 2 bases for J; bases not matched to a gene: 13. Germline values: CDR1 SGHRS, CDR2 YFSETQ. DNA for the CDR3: TGCGCCAGCAGCTTGCGGCCGGGACAGGGGGCAGGAATTACCTACGAGCAGTACTTC. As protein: CASSLRPGQGAGITYEQYF.

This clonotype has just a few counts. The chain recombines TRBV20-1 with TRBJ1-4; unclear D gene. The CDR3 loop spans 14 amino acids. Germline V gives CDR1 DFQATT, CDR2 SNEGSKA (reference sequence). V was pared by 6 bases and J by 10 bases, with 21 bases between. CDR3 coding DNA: TGCAGTGCCCCGCCCCGGGAGTGGCATGGAAAACTGTTTTTT. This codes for CSAPPREWHGKLFF.

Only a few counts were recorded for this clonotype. The CDR3 bases are TGTGCCAGCAGTCGAAACGGGGGTGCAGAAGCTTTCTTT. Translation: CASSRNGGAEAFF. This chain connects TRBV6-1 to TRBJ1-1; TRBD1 might be the D (5 bases). The CDR3 runs 13 residues. Between the trimmed V and J ends, which lost 5 bases and 8 bases, there was a span of 15 bases. The V gene's germline CDR1 is MNHNS and CDR2 SASEGT.

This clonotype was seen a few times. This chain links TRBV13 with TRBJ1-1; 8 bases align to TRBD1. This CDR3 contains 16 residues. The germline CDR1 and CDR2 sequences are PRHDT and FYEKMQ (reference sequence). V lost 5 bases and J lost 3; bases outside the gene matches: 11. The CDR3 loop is CASSAIDGQGYTEAFF. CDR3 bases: TGTGCCAGCAGCGCAATAGACGGACAGGGCTACACTGAAGCTTTCTTT.

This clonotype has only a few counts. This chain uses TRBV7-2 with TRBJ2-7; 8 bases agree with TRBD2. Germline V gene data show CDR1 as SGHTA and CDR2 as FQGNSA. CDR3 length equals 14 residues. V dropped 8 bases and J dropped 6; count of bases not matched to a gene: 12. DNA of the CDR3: TGTGCCAGCGCCCCCGGCCGGGAGGGCCGCGAGCAGTACTTC. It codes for CASAPGREGREQYF. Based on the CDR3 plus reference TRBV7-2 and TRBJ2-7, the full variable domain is GAGVSQSPSNKVTEKGKDVELRCDPISGHTALYWYRQSLGQGLEFLIYFQGNSAPDKSGLPSDRFSAERTGGSVSTLTIQRTQQEDSAVYLCASAPGREGREQYFGPGTRLTVT.

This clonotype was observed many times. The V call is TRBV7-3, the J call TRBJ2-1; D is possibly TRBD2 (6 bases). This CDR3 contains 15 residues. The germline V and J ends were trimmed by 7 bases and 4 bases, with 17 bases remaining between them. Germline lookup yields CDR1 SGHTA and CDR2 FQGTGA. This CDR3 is CASKLGGTVYNEQFF. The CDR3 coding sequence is TGTGCCAGCAAGCTTGGGGGGACCGTTTACAATGAGCAGTTCTTC.

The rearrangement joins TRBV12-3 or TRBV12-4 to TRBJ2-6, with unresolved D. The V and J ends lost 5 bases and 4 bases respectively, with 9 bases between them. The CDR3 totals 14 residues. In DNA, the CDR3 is TGTGCCAGCAGTCCGCAGTCAGGGGCCAACGTCCTGACTTTC. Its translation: CASSPQSGANVLTF.

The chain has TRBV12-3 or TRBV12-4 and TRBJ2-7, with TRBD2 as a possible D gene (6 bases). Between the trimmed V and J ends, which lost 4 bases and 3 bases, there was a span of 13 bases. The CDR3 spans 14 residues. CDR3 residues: CASSSSRRGYEQYF. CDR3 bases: TGTGCCAGCAGTTCAAGCAGGCGGGGCTACGAGCAGTACTTC.

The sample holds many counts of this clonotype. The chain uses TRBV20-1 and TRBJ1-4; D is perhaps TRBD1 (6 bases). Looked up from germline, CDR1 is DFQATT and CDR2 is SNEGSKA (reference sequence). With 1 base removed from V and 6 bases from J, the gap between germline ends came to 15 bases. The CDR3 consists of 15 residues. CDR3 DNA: TGCAGTGCTAGAGCCGGGAACAGGGAGTATGAAAAACTGTTTTTT. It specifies CSARAGNREYEKLFF.

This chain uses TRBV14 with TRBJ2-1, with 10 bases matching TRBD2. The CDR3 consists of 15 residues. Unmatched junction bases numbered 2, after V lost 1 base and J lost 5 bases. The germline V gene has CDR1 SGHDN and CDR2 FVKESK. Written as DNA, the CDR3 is TGTGCCAGCAGCCAAGTAGCGGGGGGAAACAATGAGCAGTTCTTC. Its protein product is CASSQVAGGNNEQFF. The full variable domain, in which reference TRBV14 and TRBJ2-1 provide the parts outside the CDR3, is EAGVTQFPSHSVIEKGQTVTLRCDPISGHDNLYWYRRVMGKEIKFLLHFVKESKQDESGMPNNRFLAERTGGTYSTLKVQPAELEDSGVYFCASSQVAGGNNEQFFGPGTRLTVL.